This T cell receptor (beta chain) was sequenced for a study of OX40 agonist ivuxolimab in advanced cancers. The V and J ends lost 3 bases and 5 bases respectively, with 16 bases between them. Germline CDR1 reads KGHSH; CDR2 reads LQKENI. This CDR3 has 15 amino acids. The method was immunoSEQ multiplex PCR; TCRdb's version includes in-frame clones alone and lacks a portion of them. The sample shows some 64,000 clones, 92% of them seen only once. This TCR was recovered from an adult with an advanced solid tumor such as melanoma, head and neck, liver or kidney cancer. The chain is built from TRBV18 and TRBJ1-1; weak D call: TRBD1 (5 bases). This specimen was CD4+ or CD8+ T cells sorted from blood, taken in a trial of the OX40 agonist ivuxolimab. The DNA for the CDR3 is TGTGCCAGCTCACCTTTCGACAGCCAAGAGACTGAAGCTTTCTTT. It codes for CASSPFDSQETEAFF.